The 26 T cell receptor beta chains below were found in one sample sequenced in a study of blood T cell repertoires in COVID-19. The method was immunoSEQ multiplex PCR; TCRdb's version includes in-frame clones alone and lacks a portion of them. The sample shows 200,000 to 250,000 clones, 84% of them seen only once. The sequenced material came from peripheral blood. The receptors derive from a man aged 25 to 45 with active or convalescent COVID-19.

The gene calls are TRBV6-2 or TRBV6-3 and TRBJ1-5; maybe TRBD1 (5 bases). The CDR3 totals 18 residues. V lost 6 bases, J lost 4 bases, and 25 bases lay in between. In germline, CDR1 is MNHEY, CDR2 SVGEGT. For the CDR3, the DNA is TGTGCCAGCAGACCTAGTTTCATTACCCGTCGACAGAATCAGCCCCAGCATTTT. Translated, it gives CASRPSFITRRQNQPQHF.

Only one count was recorded for this clone. The DNA of the CDR3 is TGTGCCAGCAGTTACCGTGTAGCGGGATCGGAAGAGACCCAGTACTTC. Residues: CASSYRVAGSEETQYF. This sequence joins TRBV6-5 and TRBJ2-5; the match to TRBD2 covers 8 bases. Trimming took 2 bases from V and 3 from J; bases not matched to a gene: 8. CDR1 MNHEY and CDR2 SVGAGI come from the germline V gene. CDR3 length: 16 residues.

The V gene is TRBV7-2, the J gene TRBJ2-3; D gene uncertain. Germline CDR1 is SGHTA and CDR2 is FQGNSA. V gave up 5 bases and J gave up 5 bases, with 8 bases separating them. This CDR3 spans 12 amino acids. The CDR3 loop is CASSLYGDTQYF. The CDR3 DNA reads as TGTGCCAGCAGCCTCTATGGAGATACGCAGTATTTT.

The V call is TRBV28, the J call TRBJ1-1, with unresolved D. CDR3 size: 12 residues. V was clipped by 10 bases and J by 4 bases, with 13 bases between them. The germline CDR1 and CDR2 sequences are MDHEN and SYDVKM. The CDR3: CATGRLGTEAFF. CDR3 DNA sequence: TGTGCCACCGGGAGGTTGGGCACTGAAGCTTTCTTT.

This sequence joins TRBV7-2 and TRBJ1-4, with D perhaps matching TRBD1 (6 bases). The ends were cut back, 3 bases at V and 3 bases at J, with 8 bases in the middle. The CDR3 loop spans 14 amino acids. The germline gives CDR1 SGHTA, CDR2 FQGNSA. CDR3 DNA sequence: TGTGCCAGCAGCTTGGGGGCGGCTAATGAAAAACTGTTTTTT. It encodes CASSLGAANEKLFF.

This chain links TRBV29-1 with TRBJ2-2; 7 nucleotides align to TRBD1. The V segment lost 4 bases and the J segment 6 bases; nucleotides outside the gene matches: 5. CDR1 SQVTM and CDR2 ANQGSEA come from the germline V gene. This CDR3 is 13 amino acids long. The CDR3 loop is CSVGRDSPGELFF. In DNA, the CDR3 is TGCAGCGTTGGCCGGGACAGTCCCGGGGAGCTGTTTTTT.

The genes are TRBV4-2 and TRBJ1-2; 8 bases agree with TRBD1. The CDR3 contains 14 residues. CDR1 and CDR2 from the germline V gene are LGHNA and YNFKEQ. Trimming took 4 bases from V and 7 from J; bases not matched to a gene: 8. DNA for the CDR3: TGTGCCAGCAGCCCCCCGGAGACAGGGGTTGGCTACACCTTC. Its protein product is CASSPPETGVGYTF.

This chain connects TRBV6-5 to TRBJ2-7, with D maybe TRBD1 (5 bases). The germline V gene has CDR1 MNHEY and CDR2 SVGAGI. The V and J ends lost 5 bases and 1 base respectively, with 9 bases between them. The CDR3 loop spans 13 amino acids. The CDR3: CASSRTPSYEQYF. The DNA of the CDR3 is TGTGCCAGCAGTAGGACACCATCCTACGAGCAGTACTTC.

This chain uses TRBV20-1 with TRBJ2-5; TRBD2 matches 11 bases. Germline values: CDR1 DFQATT, CDR2 SNEGSKA (reference sequence). Trimming took 3 bases from V and 4 from J; bases not matched to a gene: 7. The CDR3 totals 15 residues. CDR3 region: CSASRASGGRETQYF. CDR3 coding DNA: TGCAGTGCTAGTCGCGCTAGCGGGGGGAGAGAGACCCAGTACTTC.

This chain links TRBV7-9 with TRBJ2-7; a possible D gene is TRBD1 (5 bases). The length of the CDR3 is 14 residues. Germline V lookup: CDR1 SEHNR, CDR2 FQNEAQ (reference sequence). V was shortened by 4 bases and J by 3 bases, with 13 bases between the two germline ends. CDR3 nucleotides: TGTGCCAGCAGCTACCAGGGTTCCTTCTACGAGCAGTACTTC. It is translated as CASSYQGSFYEQYF.

This sequence joins TRBV5-8 and TRBJ2-1; 10 bases are shared with TRBD1. V lost 3 bases to trimming and J lost 4 bases; unmatched junction nucleotides: 4. Germline lookup yields CDR1 SGHTS and CDR2 YDEGEE. There are 15 residues in the CDR3. As DNA, the CDR3 is TGTGCCAGCAGCTCCGGACAGGGGGGGTACAATGAGCAGTTCTTC. Its protein is CASSSGQGGYNEQFF.

The chain employs TRBV28 and TRBJ1-6; unclear D gene. Trimming cost V 7 bases and J 7 bases, with 17 bases left between them. The length of the CDR3 is 15 residues. Germline values: CDR1 MDHEN, CDR2 SYDVKM. CDR3 protein: CASKLTGQQNSPLHF. The CDR3 DNA is TGTGCCAGCAAACTTACTGGGCAGCAAAATTCACCCCTCCACTTT.

The rearrangement uses TRBV14 and TRBJ1-1, with no clear D. Germline values: CDR1 SGHDN, CDR2 FVKESK. Trimming took 1 base from V and 1 from J, leaving 7 bases between them. The CDR3 covers 14 residues. CDR3 DNA: TGTGCCAGCAGCCAAGTTCGGGGGAACACTGAAGCTTTCTTT. This codes for CASSQVRGNTEAFF.

The rearrangement uses TRBV6-4 and TRBJ1-6; the D gene is possibly TRBD1 (6 bases). The germline V gene has CDR1 MRHNA and CDR2 SNTAGT. The CDR3 totals 13 residues. V shed 3 bases and J shed 7 bases, with 7 bases lying between them. For the CDR3, the DNA is TGTGCCAGCAGTGAGGGGGCGAATTCACCCCTCCACTTT. Protein product: CASSEGANSPLHF.

CDR3 sequence (DNA): TGCGCCAGCAGCAAGACAGGACAGAACACTGAAGCTTTCTTT. Translated: CASSKTGQNTEAFF. This chain joins TRBV5-1 and TRBJ1-1; possible D gene TRBD1, 6 bases. CDR1 and CDR2 from the germline V gene are SGHRS and YFSETQ. This CDR3 is 14 amino acids long. V lost 4 bases and J lost 1, with 11 bases in between.

The chain joins TRBV7-2 to TRBJ2-2; TRBD1 agrees at 9 bases. The CDR3 covers 15 residues. V shed 1 base, J shed 5 bases, and the junction held 2 bases outside the gene matches. The germline CDR1 and CDR2 sequences are SGHTA and FQGNSA. The CDR3 nucleotides read TGTGCCAGCAGCTTAGGACAGGGGGGTACCGGGGAGCTGTTTTTT. Translation: CASSLGQGGTGELFF.

With regard to this clone: In the same sample, other DNA sequences code for this CDR3. The chain has TRBV4-3 and TRBJ2-3; the D is unclear. The V and J ends lost 0 bases and 0 bases respectively, with 4 bases between them. The germline V gene has CDR1 LGHNA and CDR2 YSLEER. The CDR3 is 14 residues long. The CDR3 coding sequence is TGCGCCAGCAGCCAAGACTCCAGCACAGATACGCAGTATTTT. Residues: CASSQDSSTDTQYF.

The genes are TRBV9 and TRBJ2-2; no clear D. Germline V lookup: CDR1 SGDLS, CDR2 YYNGEE. The V end was cut by 3 bases, the J end by 7 bases, with 7 bases between. The CDR3 runs 12 residues. The CDR3 is CASSAPVGELFF. CDR3 nucleotides: TGTGCCAGCAGCGCCCCGGTCGGGGAGCTGTTTTTT. The whole variable domain, filled in from reference TRBV9 and TRBJ2-2, reads DSGVTQTPKHLITATGQRVTLRCSPRSGDLSVYWYQQSLDQGLQFLIQYYNGEERAKGNILERFSAQQFPDLHSELNLSSLELGDSALYFCASSAPVGELFFGEGSRLTVL.

The J gene is TRBJ1-5, the V gene TRBV4-2; 7 bases fit TRBD1. CDR1 LGHNA and CDR2 YNFKEQ come from the germline V gene. This CDR3 comprises 15 residues. Trimming at V came to 2 bases and at J to 4 bases, leaving 5 bases not matched to a gene. The CDR3 sequence is CASSQRDSANQPQHF. CDR3 in DNA: TGTGCCAGCAGCCAACGGGACAGCGCGAATCAGCCCCAGCATTTT.

The genes are TRBV7-6 and TRBJ2-7, with TRBD1 as a possible D gene (5 bases). Germline loops: CDR1 SGHVS, CDR2 FNYEAQ. This CDR3 contains 14 residues. Trimming removed 3 bases at V and 4 bases at J, with 13 bases between. Written as DNA, the CDR3 is TGTGCCAGCAGCTTCGCTGACAGAGTTTACGAGCAGTACTTC. Protein sequence: CASSFADRVYEQYF.

CDR3 DNA: TGTGCCAGCAGCTTAGTCAGCACCGGGGAGCTGTTTTTT. Translated: CASSLVSTGELFF. J is TRBJ2-2 and V is TRBV11-3; D unclear. Trimming cost V 1 base and J 4 bases, with 4 bases left between them. This CDR3 comprises 13 residues. Germline CDR1 and CDR2: SGHNT and YENEEA. The variable domain in full, with the rest retrieved from reference TRBV11-3 and TRBJ2-2, is EAGVVQSPRYKIIEKKQPVAFWCNPISGHNTLYWYLQNLGQGPELLIRYENEEAVDDSQLPKDRFSAERLKGVDSTLKIQPAELGDSAVYLCASSLVSTGELFFGEGSRLTVL.

The chain is built from TRBV4-3 and TRBJ1-6, with 8 positions matching TRBD1. This CDR3 is 20 amino acids long. Germline CDR1 and CDR2: LGHNA and YSLEER. J lost 1 base, V lost 3 bases, and 14 bases had no gene match. The chain's CDR3 is CASSQLPGGQGVSYNSPLHF. The DNA for the CDR3 is TGCGCCAGCAGCCAGTTACCCGGAGGACAGGGTGTTTCCTATAATTCACCCCTCCACTTT.

The chain uses TRBV18 and TRBJ1-5, with D unclear. The V gene's germline CDR1 is KGHSH and CDR2 LQKENI. Deletions cut 2 bases from V and 5 bases from J, with 7 bases between. The CDR3 runs to 13 residues. The CDR3: CASSPGPDQPQHF. In DNA, the CDR3 is TGTGCCAGCTCACCAGGGCCGGATCAGCCCCAGCATTTT.

This chain links TRBV28 with TRBJ2-1; 9 nucleotides align to TRBD1. Germline lookup yields CDR1 MDHEN and CDR2 SYDVKM. The CDR3 is 14 amino acids. The V gene end was trimmed by 7 bases and the J gene end by 5 bases; junction bases not matched to a gene: 6. This chain's CDR3 is CASTPGQGNNEQFF. CDR3 nucleotides: TGTGCCAGCACCCCGGGACAGGGCAACAATGAGCAGTTCTTC.

The chain is built from TRBV4-3 and TRBJ2-7; the match to TRBD2 covers 11 bases. The germline V gene encodes CDR1 LGHNA and CDR2 YSLEER. V dropped 2 bases and J dropped 2; count of bases not matched to a gene: 8. The CDR3 is 17 residues long. This CDR3 reads CASSQRGTSGSPYEQYF. The CDR3 DNA is TGCGCCAGCAGCCAACGGGGGACTAGCGGATCCCCCTACGAGCAGTACTTC.

This clone was recorded once. The gene calls are TRBV5-1 and TRBJ2-5; 7 positions agree with TRBD1. The CDR3 contains 12 residues. V trimming: 6 bases; J trimming: 5 bases; junction bases outside the gene matches: 4. Germline assignment: CDR1 SGHRS and CDR2 YFSETQ. Here the CDR3 reads CASKGAGETQYF. CDR3 nucleotides: TGCGCCAGCAAGGGGGCTGGTGAGACCCAGTACTTC. The full variable domain, its missing parts supplied by reference TRBV5-1 and TRBJ2-5, is KAGVTQTPRYLIKTRGQQVTLSCSPISGHRSVSWYQQTPGQGLQFLFEYFSETQRNKGNFPGRFSGRQFSNSRSEMNVSTLELGDSALYLCASKGAGETQYFGPGTRLLVL.